The rows below give T cell receptor beta chains drawn from one sample of a study of CD8 T cell repertoires and HIV-1 epitope variants. Measured with immunoSEQ multiplex PCR; TCRdb has only the in-frame clones, and not every one. This sample has 5,100 or so clones, with roughly 70% found just once. Antigens of these TCRs are unknown. Sequencing was carried out using cultured CD8+ T cells derived from PBMCs. The receptors originated from a male donor with HIV. CDR3s leave out the opening cysteine and the closing phenylalanine or tryptophan. D genes are given only for firm matches.

ASSSAGGSTDTQY | TRBD2 | TRBJ2-3 | TRBV6-4
ASSFWPLSDGYT | . | TRBJ1-2 | TRBV27
ASSLSRGAMEQF | TRBD2 | TRBJ2-1 | TRBV28
ASSETEDRVAAGGDTQY | TRBD1 | TRBJ2-3 | TRBV2
ASSLSMGELTYEQY | . | TRBJ2-7 | TRBV27
ASSLVGGNNEQF | TRBD2 | TRBJ2-1 | TRBV28
ASSLGTGVAGELF | . | TRBJ2-2 | TRBV5-6
ASRDGTGTTNTEAF | . | TRBJ1-1 | TRBV28
ASSSGQGAGTEAF | TRBD1 | TRBJ1-1 | TRBV13
ASSIRPTDFDYGYT | . | TRBJ1-2 | TRBV28
ASSTHAGLAESSYEQY | TRBD2 | . | TRBV19
ASTPGDRGPYGYGYT | TRBD1 | TRBJ1-2 | TRBV28
ASSQDPPDLDYGYT | . | TRBJ1-2 | TRBV5-2
ASTPGAETQY | . | TRBJ2-5 | TRBV4-2
ASSYSGTVDGYT | TRBD1 | TRBJ1-2 | TRBV6-5
ASSLRVRSTYNEQF | . | TRBJ2-1 | TRBV27
ASSLPGTDYEQY | TRBD1 | TRBJ2-7 | TRBV5-4
ASSQDLGPDTQY | . | TRBJ2-3 | TRBV4-1
ASSLTPPDRPPHEQY | . | TRBJ2-7 | TRBV7-6
ASSRLTGGFDEQY | TRBD1 | TRBJ2-7 | TRBV7-8
ASRAGTDFYSNQPQH | TRBD1 | TRBJ1-5 | TRBV19
ASSILVSDEQY | . | TRBJ2-7 | TRBV19
ASSLQVNTEAF | . | TRBJ1-1 | TRBV27
ASSAWGTYEQY | . | TRBJ2-7 | TRBV10-1
ASSVSGGMDEQY | . | TRBJ2-7 | TRBV9
ASSFQGHNEQF | . | TRBJ2-1 | TRBV5-1
ASSFVSLSSPGNTIY | . | TRBJ1-3 | TRBV5-1
ASSLSYTAQETQY | . | TRBJ2-5 | TRBV27
SVESGHGYT | . | TRBJ1-2 | TRBV29-1
ASSLTRDSSYEQY | . | TRBJ2-7 | TRBV7-2
ASSWKADSYNEQF | . | TRBJ2-1 | TRBV11-2
ASSQATGLDTQY | . | TRBJ2-3 | TRBV4-1
ASSYGLGGVEAF | . | TRBJ1-1 | TRBV6-5
ASSLSEGTVSYEQY | . | TRBJ2-7 | TRBV27
SVLLRGKDGGELF | . | TRBJ2-2 | TRBV29-1
ASSTSDRGLHEQY | TRBD1 | TRBJ2-7 | TRBV27
ASSYGTSPYEQY | TRBD2 | TRBJ2-7 | TRBV6-5
ASSPSASGGLTGELF | TRBD2 | TRBJ2-2 | TRBV18
SVDGNPTSSYEQY | . | TRBJ2-7 | TRBV29-1
ASSFGTATYEQY | . | TRBJ2-7 | TRBV27
ASSYGTGSYEQY | TRBD1 | TRBJ2-7 | TRBV11-2
ATSRDRDPVNEQF | TRBD1 | TRBJ2-1 | TRBV15
ASSLDRAAEKLF | TRBD1 | TRBJ1-4 | TRBV9
ASSLSGYGQPQH | . | TRBJ1-5 | TRBV7-9
ASSPSSGRGAYEQY | TRBD2 | TRBJ2-7 | TRBV9
SVDGRLTPEGNTEAF | . | TRBJ1-1 | TRBV29-1
ASSLELAGRSSSTDTQY | TRBD2 | TRBJ2-3 | TRBV5-1
ASSYSYQGAYEQY | TRBD1 | TRBJ2-7 | TRBV6-5
ASSLWYPGQDLYGYT | TRBD1 | TRBJ1-2 | TRBV5-6